The rows below give T cell receptor beta chains drawn from one sample of a study of OX40 agonist ivuxolimab in advanced cancers. TCRdb's copy holds only in-frame clones and misses some; the assay was immunoSEQ multiplex PCR. The top ten clones hold about 19% of a sample with some 60,000 clones, roughly 90% of them seen once. The input for sequencing was CD4+ or CD8+ T cells sorted from blood, taken in a trial of the OX40 agonist ivuxolimab. These receptors all come from an adult with an advanced solid tumor such as melanoma, head and neck, liver or kidney cancer. The CDR3 runs from the conserved cysteine through the conserved F or W. The D gene is left open where the match is weak. Clone size, where shown, is once, few, many, or a class for clones that have expanded.

CDR3aa: CASSPGTVTEPQHF; CDR3nt: TGTGCCAGCTCACCTGGGACAGTGACGGAGCCCCAGCATTTT; v_gene: TRBV18; j_gene: TRBJ1-5; abundance: NA; d_gene: TRBD1
CDR3aa: CAWNPEAYNEQFF; CDR3nt: TGTGCCTGGAACCCGGAGGCCTACAATGAGCAGTTCTTC; v_gene: TRBV30; j_gene: TRBJ2-1; abundance: NA; d_gene: NA
CDR3aa: CASSWDGERHEKLFF; CDR3nt: TGTGCCAGCAGCTGGGACGGAGAACGTCACGAAAAACTGTTTTTT; v_gene: TRBV5-8; j_gene: TRBJ1-4; abundance: NA; d_gene: NA
CDR3aa: CASRVISGGPYNEQFF; CDR3nt: TGTGCCAGCAGAGTTATAAGCGGGGGACCTTACAATGAGCAGTTCTTC; v_gene: TRBV5-6; j_gene: TRBJ2-1; abundance: NA; d_gene: TRBD2
CDR3aa: CASSYGHEQFF; CDR3nt: TGTGCCAGCAGTTACGGCCATGAGCAGTTCTTC; v_gene: TRBV6-5; j_gene: TRBJ2-1; abundance: NA; d_gene: NA
CDR3aa: CASSLRADVGTIYNEQFF; CDR3nt: TGTGCCAGCTCACTCAGGGCCGACGTGGGGACGATATACAATGAGCAGTTCTTC; v_gene: TRBV18; j_gene: TRBJ2-1; abundance: NA; d_gene: NA
CDR3aa: CASSERGPTEAFF; CDR3nt: TGTGCCAGCAGTGAGAGGGGGCCCACTGAAGCTTTCTTT; v_gene: TRBV27; j_gene: TRBJ1-1; abundance: NA; d_gene: TRBD1
CDR3aa: CATSSPRDYEQFF; CDR3nt: TGTGCCACCAGCAGTCCTCGTGACTATGAGCAGTTCTTC; v_gene: TRBV15; j_gene: TRBJ2-1; abundance: NA; d_gene: NA
CDR3aa: CASSYSTGRETQYF; CDR3nt: TGTGCCAGCAGTTACTCAACGGGGAGAGAGACCCAGTACTTC; v_gene: TRBV6-5; j_gene: TRBJ2-5; abundance: NA; d_gene: NA
CDR3aa: CASSLGGRPFSGANVLTF; CDR3nt: TGTGCCAGCAGCTTAGGCGGCAGGCCCTTCTCTGGGGCCAACGTCCTGACTTTC; v_gene: TRBV7-9; j_gene: TRBJ2-6; abundance: NA; d_gene: NA
CDR3aa: CASSPGLASAGELFF; CDR3nt: TGTGCCAGCAGCCCCGGACTAGCTTCGGCCGGGGAGCTGTTTTTT; v_gene: TRBV9; j_gene: TRBJ2-2; abundance: NA; d_gene: TRBD2
CDR3aa: CASSTPGEAFF; CDR3nt: TGTGCCAGCAGCACTCCAGGGGAAGCTTTCTTT; v_gene: TRBV27; j_gene: TRBJ1-1; abundance: NA; d_gene: NA
CDR3aa: CASSLASGLNTEAFF; CDR3nt: TGTGCCAGCAGCTTAGCATCCGGGTTGAACACTGAAGCTTTCTTT; v_gene: TRBV7-9; j_gene: TRBJ1-1; abundance: NA; d_gene: NA
CDR3aa: CASSLIEAHYGYTF; CDR3nt: TGTGCCAGCAGCTTAATCGAGGCGCACTATGGCTACACCTTC; v_gene: TRBV7-9; j_gene: TRBJ1-2; abundance: few; d_gene: NA
CDR3aa: CASSSSGGSYNEQFF; CDR3nt: TGTGCCAGCAGCTCGAGCGGGGGTTCCTACAATGAGCAGTTCTTC; v_gene: TRBV7-6; j_gene: TRBJ2-1; abundance: NA; d_gene: TRBD2
CDR3aa: CASRRTDENTEAFF; CDR3nt: TGTGCCAGCAGGCGGACAGACGAGAACACTGAAGCTTTCTTT; v_gene: TRBV14; j_gene: TRBJ1-1; abundance: few; d_gene: NA
CDR3aa: CASSPAGGPTRTNEKLFF; CDR3nt: TGTGCCAGCAGTCCCGCGGGGGGCCCGACCCGGACTAATGAAAAACTGTTTTTT; v_gene: TRBV27; j_gene: TRBJ1-4; abundance: NA; d_gene: NA
CDR3aa: CASSIEGTEAFF; CDR3nt: TGTGCCAGTAGTATAGAGGGGACTGAAGCTTTCTTT; v_gene: TRBV19; j_gene: TRBJ1-1; abundance: NA; d_gene: NA
CDR3aa: CASSPLETVNNEQFF; CDR3nt: TGTGCCAGCAGTCCTCTAGAGACAGTTAACAATGAGCAGTTCTTC; v_gene: TRBV28; j_gene: TRBJ2-1; abundance: few; d_gene: NA
CDR3aa: CASSLSSEVSYEQYF; CDR3nt: TGTGCCAGCAGCTTAAGCTCAGAGGTCAGCTACGAGCAGTACTTC; v_gene: TRBV11-2; j_gene: TRBJ2-7; abundance: NA; d_gene: NA
CDR3aa: CASSYLAGVQETQYF; CDR3nt: TGTGCCAGCAGCTACTTAGCGGGGGTACAAGAGACCCAGTACTTC; v_gene: TRBV5-4; j_gene: TRBJ2-5; abundance: NA; d_gene: TRBD2
CDR3aa: CASSPQGSIGTQYF; CDR3nt: TGTGCCAGCAGTCCCCAGGGTTCGATTGGGACCCAGTACTTC; v_gene: TRBV27; j_gene: TRBJ2-5; abundance: NA; d_gene: NA
CDR3aa: CASIGTGALTEAFF; CDR3nt: TGTGCCAGCATTGGGACAGGGGCTTTGACTGAAGCTTTCTTT; v_gene: TRBV27; j_gene: TRBJ1-1; abundance: NA; d_gene: TRBD1
CDR3aa: CASRGQGNTGELFF; CDR3nt: TGCGCCAGCAGGGGACAGGGGAACACCGGGGAGCTGTTTTTT; v_gene: TRBV10-2; j_gene: TRBJ2-2; abundance: NA; d_gene: TRBD1
CDR3aa: CASSFWQDGDGYTF; CDR3nt: TGTGCCAGCAGCTTTTGGCAGGATGGGGATGGCTACACCTTC; v_gene: TRBV11-2; j_gene: TRBJ1-2; abundance: once; d_gene: NA
CDR3aa: CASTTLGETQYF; CDR3nt: TGTGCCAGCACCACGCTGGGGGAGACCCAGTACTTC; v_gene: TRBV6-5; j_gene: TRBJ2-5; abundance: NA; d_gene: NA
CDR3aa: CASSLSGGEVGELFF; CDR3nt: TGCGCCAGCAGCTTAAGCGGGGGGGAGGTCGGGGAGCTGTTTTTT; v_gene: TRBV4-1; j_gene: TRBJ2-2; abundance: NA; d_gene: TRBD2
CDR3aa: CASSLAGRDQYF; CDR3nt: TGTGCCAGCAGCCTCGCCGGCAGGGATCAGTACTTC; v_gene: TRBV11-2; j_gene: TRBJ2-4; abundance: NA; d_gene: NA
CDR3aa: CATEMGRAEAFF; CDR3nt: TGTGCCACCGAGATGGGGAGAGCTGAAGCTTTCTTT; v_gene: TRBV7-9; j_gene: TRBJ1-1; abundance: NA; d_gene: NA
CDR3aa: CASSLGTSGSTGELFF; CDR3nt: TGTGCCAGCTCCTTGGGGACTAGCGGGAGCACCGGGGAGCTGTTTTTT; v_gene: TRBV14; j_gene: TRBJ2-2; abundance: NA; d_gene: TRBD2
CDR3aa: CASTKLGQPQHF; CDR3nt: TGTGCCAGCACAAAACTAGGGCAGCCCCAGCATTTT; v_gene: TRBV19; j_gene: TRBJ1-5; abundance: few; d_gene: NA
CDR3aa: CASSIAGGVYTDTQYF; CDR3nt: TGTGCCAGTAGTATCGCCGGGGGTGTGTACACAGATACGCAGTATTTT; v_gene: TRBV19; j_gene: TRBJ2-3; abundance: NA; d_gene: NA
CDR3aa: CASSLGGYEQYF; CDR3nt: TGTGCCAGCAGCTTGGGGGGCTACGAGCAGTACTTC; v_gene: TRBV5-8; j_gene: TRBJ2-7; abundance: NA; d_gene: NA
CDR3aa: CASSEGQSPSGYTF; CDR3nt: TGTGCCAGCAGTGAAGGCCAGAGTCCGAGTGGCTACACCTTC; v_gene: TRBV2; j_gene: TRBJ1-2; abundance: once; d_gene: NA
CDR3aa: CATSLSQGPGNTIYF; CDR3nt: TGTGCCACCAGCCTCTCACAGGGGCCTGGAAACACCATATATTTT; v_gene: TRBV15; j_gene: TRBJ1-3; abundance: NA; d_gene: TRBD1
CDR3aa: CASSFGVSSKETQYF; CDR3nt: TGCGCCAGCAGCTTCGGCGTCAGCTCGAAAGAGACCCAGTACTTC; v_gene: TRBV5-1; j_gene: TRBJ2-5; abundance: NA; d_gene: NA
CDR3aa: CASTITGVSAYEQYF; CDR3nt: TGTGCCAGCACCATAACAGGGGTTTCGGCCTACGAGCAGTACTTC; v_gene: TRBV28; j_gene: TRBJ2-7; abundance: NA; d_gene: TRBD1
CDR3aa: CASSLAGGAYETQYF; CDR3nt: TGCGCCAGCAGCTTGGCGGGGGGGGCCTATGAGACCCAGTACTTC; v_gene: TRBV5-1; j_gene: TRBJ2-5; abundance: NA; d_gene: TRBD2
CDR3aa: CASSPLGADTQYF; CDR3nt: TGTGCCAGCAGCCCCCTCGGGGCAGATACGCAGTATTTT; v_gene: TRBV7-3; j_gene: TRBJ2-3; abundance: NA; d_gene: NA
CDR3aa: CASSLYIGLGAEAFF; CDR3nt: TGTGCCAGCAGCTTGTACATAGGGCTGGGGGCTGAAGCTTTCTTT; v_gene: TRBV5-6; j_gene: TRBJ1-1; abundance: NA; d_gene: NA
CDR3aa: CASSDLGGRTDTQYF; CDR3nt: TGTGCCAGCAGTGATCTGGGGGGTCGCACAGATACGCAGTATTTT; v_gene: TRBV6-1; j_gene: TRBJ2-3; abundance: NA; d_gene: NA
CDR3aa: CASSLVAQSNTGELFF; CDR3nt: TGCGCCAGCAGCTTGGTAGCGCAGTCGAACACCGGGGAGCTGTTTTTT; v_gene: TRBV5-1; j_gene: TRBJ2-2; abundance: NA; d_gene: NA
CDR3aa: CASNGGSSYNSPLHF; CDR3nt: TGTGCCAGCAACGGGGGGTCGTCCTATAATTCACCCCTCCACTTT; v_gene: TRBV28; j_gene: TRBJ1-6; abundance: NA; d_gene: NA
CDR3aa: CASSLAPGWGQHSEAFF; CDR3nt: TGTGCCAGCAGCTTAGCCCCGGGATGGGGACAACACTCTGAAGCTTTCTTT; v_gene: TRBV5-6; j_gene: TRBJ1-1; abundance: NA; d_gene: NA